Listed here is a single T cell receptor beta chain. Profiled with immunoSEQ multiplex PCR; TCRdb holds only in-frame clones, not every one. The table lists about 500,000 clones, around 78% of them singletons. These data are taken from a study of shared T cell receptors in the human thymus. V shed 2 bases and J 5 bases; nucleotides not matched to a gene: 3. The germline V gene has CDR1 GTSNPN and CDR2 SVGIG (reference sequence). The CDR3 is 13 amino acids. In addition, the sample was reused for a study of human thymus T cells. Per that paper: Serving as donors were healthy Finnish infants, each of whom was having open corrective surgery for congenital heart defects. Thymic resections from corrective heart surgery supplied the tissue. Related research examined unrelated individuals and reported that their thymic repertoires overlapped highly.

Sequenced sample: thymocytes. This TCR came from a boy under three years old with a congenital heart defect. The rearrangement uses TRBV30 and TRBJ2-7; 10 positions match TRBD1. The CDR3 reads CAWSRDRGHEQYF. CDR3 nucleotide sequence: TGTGCCTGGAGTAGGGACAGGGGCCACGAGCAGTACTTC.